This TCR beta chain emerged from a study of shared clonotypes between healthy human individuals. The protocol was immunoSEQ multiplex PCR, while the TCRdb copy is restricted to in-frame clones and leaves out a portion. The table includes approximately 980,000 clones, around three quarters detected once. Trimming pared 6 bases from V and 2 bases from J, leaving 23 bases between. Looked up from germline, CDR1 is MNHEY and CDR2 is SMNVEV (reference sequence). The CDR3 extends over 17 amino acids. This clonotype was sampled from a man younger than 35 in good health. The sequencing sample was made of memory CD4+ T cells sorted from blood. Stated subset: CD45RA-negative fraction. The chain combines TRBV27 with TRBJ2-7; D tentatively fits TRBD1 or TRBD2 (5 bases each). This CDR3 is CASSLTPSGRGTYEQYF. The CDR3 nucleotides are TGTGCCAGCAGCCTTACACCCTCGGGACGGGGCACCTACGAGCAGTACTTC.